This TCR beta chain derives from a study of patients and donors after allogeneic stem cell transplantation. In its sample, this clonotype was seen a few times. Each CDR3 protein gets one entry after TCRdb re-called the RT-PCR reads with MiXCR. The data show about 400,000 distinct CDR3 sequences, with 16% seen just once and around 7.9% held by the top ten. The ends lost 4 bases at V and 8 bases at J; junction bases unmatched: 9. The germline gives CDR1 SGHRS, CDR2 YFSETQ. The CDR3 loop spans 14 amino acids. This sequence was found in a human donor who was either an allogeneic HSCT recipient or a stem cell or donor lymphocyte infusion donor (not recorded which). It is not recorded whose cells these are; they may come from a transplant donor. The chain links TRBV5-1 to TRBJ2-1; 7 nucleotides line up with TRBD1. Specimen: blood, either unsorted or a sorted T cell fraction (not recorded which). The CDR3 DNA is TGCGCCAGCAGCCCCGACAGGGTTGGGGATGAGCAGTTCTTC. This sequence encodes CASSPDRVGDEQFF.